This T cell receptor beta chain was documented in a study of blood T cell repertoires in COVID-19. On the study more broadly: In each case, the material was cDNA or gDNA derived from T cells, B-cell-depleted T cells, or PBMCs.

Profiling relied on immunoSEQ multiplex PCR, and the TCRdb table lists in-frame clones only, not all of them. The sample records 200,000 to 250,000 clones, about 82% being singletons. Per the germline V gene, CDR1 is LGHDT and CDR2 is YNNKEL (reference sequence). The ends were cut back, 1 base at V and 2 bases at J, with 9 bases in the middle. The CDR3 covers 14 residues. The source of this sequence is a man aged 45 to 65 with COVID-19, enrolled during active disease. The chain uses TRBV3-1 (or the pseudogene TRBV3-2) and TRBJ2-7, with a tentative D call TRBD1 (6 bases). Sequenced material: peripheral blood. CDR3 protein: CASSQGGQPYEQYF. CDR3 DNA: TGTGCCAGCAGCCAAGGGGGACAACCCTACGAGCAGTACTTC.